These 4 T cell receptor beta chains came from one sample sequenced in a study of beta chain features in type 1 diabetes. The investigators reverse transcribed all of the isolated RNA, so they sequenced expressed TCRB transcripts. Clones were read by immunoSEQ multiplex PCR, and TCRdb kept only the in-frame ones, dropping some. Here the sample spans 120,000 to 150,000 clones, 40% to 60% being singletons. Specimen: Tregs from blood. The receptors derive from a man aged 18 to 30 in good health.

The chain joins TRBV19 to TRBJ2-2, with D possibly being TRBD2 (6 bases). The CDR3 runs 14 residues. V was shortened by 8 bases and J by 6 bases, with 16 bases between the two germline ends. Germline V CDR1 and CDR2: LNHDA, SQIVND (reference sequence). The CDR3 sequence is CASRIGRVSGELFF. CDR3 DNA sequence: TGTGCCAGTCGGATCGGGAGAGTCTCCGGGGAGCTGTTTTTT.

This clone was counted a single time. This chain links TRBV10-3 with TRBJ2-3; 8 bases line up with TRBD2. CDR1 ENHRY and CDR2 SYGVKD come from the germline V gene. This CDR3 is 16 amino acids long. J was trimmed by 3 bases and V by 10 bases; bases with no gene match: 15. The CDR3 region has the DNA TGTGCCACCGAAGCGGGCGGGAGGCATCCTACAGATACGCAGTATTTT. It translates to CATEAGGRHPTDTQYF.

This clone showed up just a few times. This chain links TRBV29-1 with TRBJ1-1; D gene uncertain. Per germline, CDR1 SQVTM and CDR2 ANQGSEA. Trimming removed 3 bases from V and 8 bases from J, with 10 bases in between. The CDR3 has 11 amino acids. CDR3 in DNA: TGCAGCGTTGAGAGGGTGGGAGAAGCTTTCTTT. Translation: CSVERVGEAFF.

The V gene is TRBV28, the J gene TRBJ2-1; 8 positions agree with TRBD1. V lost 5 bases, J lost 4 bases, and 4 bases stayed unmatched. Germline V gene lookup returns CDR1 MDHEN and CDR2 SYDVKM. The CDR3 covers 14 residues. In DNA, the CDR3 is TGTGCCAGCAGTGCCGGGACAGGTTACAATGAGCAGTTCTTC. This gives the protein CASSAGTGYNEQFF.